One and the same sample provided the 31 T cell receptor beta chains below, sequenced in a study of shared clonotypes between healthy human individuals. Sequencing was performed with immunoSEQ multiplex PCR; in TCRdb, only in-frame clones are kept and a portion is missing. Here the sample spans more than 1,200,000 clones, about 98.5% being singletons. The sequencing input was naive CD4+ T cells sorted from blood. The subset: CD45RA+ positively selected. The receptors were gathered from a man in his thirties or forties in good health.

Concerning this clone: Mismatch with germline at one junction end may stem from a read error. The chain has TRBV6-5 and TRBJ2-7; D remains unclear. The CDR3 consists of 13 residues. The germline gives CDR1 MNHEY, CDR2 SVGAGI. CDR3 nucleotides: TGTGCCAACAGTTACTCGAAAACGGTCGAGCAGTACTTC. Translated, it gives CANSYSKTVEQYF.

The V and J genes are TRBV18 and TRBJ2-2, with D uncertain. The CDR3 is 15 amino acids. Germline V gives CDR1 KGHSH, CDR2 LQKENI. V gave up 3 bases and J gave up 1 base, with 9 bases separating them. In nucleotides, the CDR3 is TGTGCCAGCTCACCTGATGGGTTGAACACCGGGGAGCTGTTTTTT. Translated: CASSPDGLNTGELFF.

In nucleotides, the CDR3 is TGTGCCAGCAGTTCTCATCTAGGTTCCGGCAATCAGCCCCAGCATTTT. Its protein is CASSSHLGSGNQPQHF. This rearrangement joins TRBV28 to TRBJ1-5; unclear D gene. Germline CDR1 MDHEN, CDR2 SYDVKM. V lost 4 bases and J 2 bases, leaving 15 bases between the germline ends. The CDR3 length is 16 residues.

The rearrangement links TRBV18 to TRBJ2-1; D is perhaps TRBD1 (6 bases). The germline V gene encodes CDR1 KGHSH and CDR2 LQKENI. Trimming removed 3 bases from V and 3 bases from J, with 15 bases in between. The CDR3 is 16 amino acids. CDR3 in amino acids: CASSPSQGFRYNEQFF. CDR3 sequence (DNA): TGTGCCAGCTCACCTTCACAGGGCTTTCGCTACAATGAGCAGTTCTTC.

The chain recombines TRBV30 with TRBJ2-3, with D perhaps being TRBD1 or TRBD2 (6 bases each). This CDR3 has 13 amino acids. Trimming took 0 bases from V and 5 from J, leaving 9 bases between them. Germline CDR1 reads GTSNPN; CDR2 reads SVGIG (reference sequence). CDR3 DNA: TGTGCCTGGAGTGTAGGGGGGAGAGATACGCAGTATTTT. Translated, it gives CAWSVGGRDTQYF.

The rearrangement links TRBV2 to TRBJ1-1; 9 bases map to TRBD1. The CDR3 is made up of 14 amino acids. Germline trimming cut 7 bases from V and 5 bases from J; bases unmatched to any gene: 8. The germline CDR1 and CDR2 sequences are SNHLY and FYNNEI. CDR3 sequence reads: CASTWDREWTEAFF. CDR3 coding DNA: TGTGCCAGCACATGGGACAGGGAGTGGACTGAAGCTTTCTTT.

The rearrangement uses TRBV18 and TRBJ2-1; the D gene could be TRBD1 or TRBD2 (7 bases each). V was cut by 2 bases and J by 9 bases, with 20 bases left in between. The CDR3 runs 16 residues. Germline CDR1 KGHSH, CDR2 LQKENI. The CDR3 region is CASSPGAGRRQGEQFF. CDR3 sequence (DNA): TGTGCCAGCTCACCAGGAGCGGGACGTAGACAGGGTGAGCAGTTCTTC.

The chain uses TRBV11-3 and TRBJ2-1, with D possibly TRBD1 on 5 matching bases. Deletions cut 3 bases from V and 4 bases from J, with 7 bases between. CDR1 and CDR2 from the germline V gene are SGHNT and YENEEA. The CDR3 has 13 amino acids. Written as DNA, the CDR3 is TGTGCCAGCAGCTTTGACAGATACAATGAGCAGTTCTTC. Translation: CASSFDRYNEQFF.

The CDR3 bases are TGTGCCAGCAGTTTCGAGGGGTACCTCTATGGCTACACCTTC. Its protein is CASSFEGYLYGYTF. V and J are TRBV6-1 and TRBJ1-2, with D possibly being TRBD1 (5 bases). Trimming shortened V by 5 bases and J by 4 bases, and 14 bases separated the two germline ends. CDR3 length: 14 residues. Germline lookup yields CDR1 MNHNS and CDR2 SASEGT.

The CDR3 is CASKRQGGNQPQHF. The CDR3 nucleotides read TGTGCCAGCAAGCGACAGGGCGGCAATCAGCCCCAGCATTTT. The chain has TRBV6-5 and TRBJ1-5, with 7 positions matching TRBD1. Germline V gene lookup returns CDR1 MNHEY and CDR2 SVGAGI. V lost 7 bases, J lost 2 bases, and 5 bases stayed unmatched. The CDR3 runs to 14 residues.

This chain connects TRBV19 to TRBJ2-3; D is perhaps TRBD1 (5 bases). Trimming left V 5 bases short and J 4 bases short, with 16 bases between. CDR1 is LNHDA and CDR2 is SQIVND in the germline V gene (reference sequence). There are 15 residues in the CDR3. The CDR3 loop is CASSAQTGAADTQYF. In DNA form, the CDR3 reads TGTGCCAGTAGTGCTCAGACTGGGGCCGCAGATACGCAGTATTTT.

The rearrangement joins TRBV7-8 to TRBJ1-1; 8 bases align to TRBD1. The V segment lost 5 bases and the J segment 2 bases; nucleotides outside the gene matches: 4. This CDR3 has 14 residues. Germline V gene lookup returns CDR1 SGHVS and CDR2 FQNEAQ. The CDR3 region has the DNA TGTGCCAGCAGCCTGGGACAGGTAAACACTGAAGCTTTCTTT. It specifies CASSLGQVNTEAFF.

The chain employs TRBV5-5 and TRBJ2-6; TRBD1 matches 8 bases. The J segment lost 0 bases and the V segment lost 2 bases, leaving 13 bases of the junction unmatched. Per the germline V gene, CDR1 is SGHKS and CDR2 is YYEKEE (reference sequence). CDR3 length equals 20 residues. CDR3 sequence: CASSLKRQGITSSGANVLTF. The CDR3, as DNA: TGTGCCAGCAGCTTAAAGAGACAGGGGATTACCAGCTCTGGGGCCAACGTCCTGACTTTC.

The V gene is TRBV18, the J gene TRBJ1-1; tentative D call: TRBD1 (6 bases). Germline lookup yields CDR1 KGHSH and CDR2 LQKENI. The length of the CDR3 is 13 residues. V was pared by 2 bases and J by 5 bases, with 9 bases between. CDR3 nucleotides: TGTGCCAGCTCACCAAACAGGGAAACTGAAGCTTTCTTT. Translation gives CASSPNRETEAFF. Drawing the rest from reference TRBV18 and TRBJ1-1, the complete variable domain is NAGVMQNPRHLVRRRGQEARLRCSPMKGHSHVYWYRQLPEEGLKFMVYLQKENIIDESGMPKERFSAEFPKEGPSILRIQQVVRGDSAAYFCASSPNRETEAFFGQGTRLTVV.

V usage is TRBV7-6 and J usage is TRBJ2-2; D perhaps matches TRBD2 (6 bases). In germline, CDR1 is SGHVS, CDR2 FNYEAQ. The V end lost 5 bases, the J end lost 2 bases, and 15 bases lay between the germline ends. The CDR3 sequence is 16 residues long. In DNA form, the CDR3 reads TGTGCCAGCAGCCAAAGACTTAGCGGTAACACCGGGGAGCTGTTTTTT. It yields the protein CASSQRLSGNTGELFF.

This CDR3 is CASSWLAGSRSNTGELFF. CDR3 bases: TGTGCCAGCAGTTGGCTAGCGGGGTCGCGGTCCAACACCGGGGAGCTGTTTTTT. This chain connects TRBV27 to TRBJ2-2, with 9 bases fitting TRBD2. The CDR3 is made up of 18 amino acids. V lost 4 bases and J lost 2; bases outside the gene matches: 11. Germline values: CDR1 MNHEY, CDR2 SMNVEV (reference sequence).

The chain has TRBV7-6 and TRBJ2-5; 8 bases are a match to TRBD2. The trim removed 1 base at V and 5 bases at J, leaving 9 bases unmatched. The germline V gene encodes CDR1 SGHVS and CDR2 FNYEAQ. CDR3 size: 16 residues. CDR3 bases: TGTGCCAGCAGCTTAGGTACTAGCGGAGGGGAGGAGACCCAGTACTTC. Amino acids: CASSLGTSGGEETQYF.

The chain links TRBV7-9 to TRBJ1-3; no clear D gene. V lost 5 bases, J lost 0 bases, and 11 bases lay in between. The CDR3 consists of 15 residues. CDR1 is SEHNR, CDR2 FQNEAQ, per germline (reference sequence). The DNA of the CDR3 is TGTGCCAGCAGCCTTGGTATTGGCTCTGGAAACACCATATATTTT. The encoded protein is CASSLGIGSGNTIYF.

This chain links TRBV27 with TRBJ2-2; 9 bases match TRBD2. Losses at the gene ends were 5 bases for V and 2 bases for J; bases not matched to a gene: 18. The germline CDR1 and CDR2 sequences are MNHEY and SMNVEV (reference sequence). The CDR3 covers 20 residues. The CDR3 DNA follows: TGTGCCAGCAGTCTTACTCCGGGACTAGCTGCTAGACCTAACACCGGGGAGCTGTTTTTT. It encodes CASSLTPGLAARPNTGELFF.

In regard to this clone: This CDR3 is also generated by other DNA sequences in the sample. The chain recombines TRBV10-3 with TRBJ1-2, with D unclear. Germline V gene data show CDR1 as ENHRY and CDR2 as SYGVKD. The CDR3 is 13 residues long. V shed 0 bases and J shed 8 bases, with 10 bases lying between them. The CDR3 reads CAISESEGRGYTF. The CDR3 DNA sequence: TGTGCCATCAGTGAGTCGGAAGGTCGGGGCTACACCTTC.

The chain uses TRBV15 and TRBJ1-2, with D possibly TRBD1 on 6 matching bases. From germline, CDR1 is LNHNV and CDR2 YYDKDF (reference sequence). This CDR3 spans 16 amino acids. Between the trimmed V and J ends, which lost 0 bases and 4 bases, there was a span of 15 bases. DNA for the CDR3: TGTGCCACCAGCAGAGATGGGACACAGGGAAGCTATGGCTACACCTTC. This gives the protein CATSRDGTQGSYGYTF.

This chain links TRBV19 with TRBJ1-2; 7 bases map to TRBD1. The CDR3 totals 15 residues. V lost 5 bases, J lost 1 base, and 7 bases stayed unmatched. Germline-derived CDR1 and CDR2 are LNHDA and SQIVND (reference sequence). CDR3 sequence reads: CASSARDRDNYGYTF. The CDR3, as DNA: TGTGCCAGTAGTGCTAGGGACAGAGATAACTATGGCTACACCTTC.

The rearrangement joins TRBV9 to TRBJ2-2, with D possibly called TRBD1 or TRBD2 (5 bases each). V shed 4 bases and J shed 8 bases, with 18 bases lying between them. The CDR3 runs to 15 residues. Germline CDR1 SGDLS, CDR2 YYNGEE. The CDR3 sequence is CASSPGTSSKGELFF. DNA of the CDR3: TGTGCCAGCAGCCCGGGGACCTCCAGTAAGGGGGAGCTGTTTTTT. The complete variable domain, with remaining parts taken from reference TRBV9 and TRBJ2-2, reads DSGVTQTPKHLITATGQRVTLRCSPRSGDLSVYWYQQSLDQGLQFLIQYYNGEERAKGNILERFSAQQFPDLHSELNLSSLELGDSALYFCASSPGTSSKGELFFGEGSRLTVL.

The gene calls are TRBV7-3 and TRBJ1-1, with a possible D match to TRBD1 (5 bases). V was clipped by 5 bases and J by 0 bases, with 7 bases between them. This CDR3 region has 13 residues. Germline CDR1 is SGHTA and CDR2 is FQGTGA. CDR3 residues: CASSETVNTEAFF. The CDR3 region has the DNA TGTGCCAGCAGCGAGACAGTGAACACTGAAGCTTTCTTT. The variable domain in full, with the rest retrieved from reference TRBV7-3 and TRBJ1-1, is GAGVSQTPSNKVTEKGKYVELRCDPISGHTALYWYRQSLGQGPEFLIYFQGTGAADDSGLPNDRFFAVRPEGSVSTLKIQRTERGDSAVYLCASSETVNTEAFFGQGTRLTVV.

The rearrangement links TRBV25-1 to TRBJ2-7; D might be TRBD1 (6 bases). V was trimmed by 6 bases and J by 0 bases, leaving 12 bases between them. CDR1 and CDR2 (germline): MGHDK, SYGVNS. The CDR3 totals 14 residues. This CDR3 is CASSPWDTSYEQYF. CDR3 coding DNA: TGTGCCAGCAGCCCGTGGGACACCTCCTACGAGCAGTACTTC.

The DNA of the CDR3 is TGTGCCAGCAGTGAACCTGAAATGGGGGTCGAGCAGTACTTC. It yields the protein CASSEPEMGVEQYF. The V call is TRBV25-1, the J call TRBJ2-7; the D gene could be TRBD1 or TRBD2 (5 bases each). Trimming stripped 2 bases from V and 6 bases from J, with 14 bases between. The CDR3 consists of 14 residues. The V gene's germline CDR1 is MGHDK and CDR2 SYGVNS.

The chain recombines TRBV11-2 with TRBJ2-3, with 9 positions matching TRBD2. There are 16 residues in the CDR3. V lost 4 bases and J lost 4; bases outside the gene matches: 9. Germline V gene sequence: CDR1 SGHAT, CDR2 FQNNGV. The CDR3 DNA follows: TGTGCCAGCAGCTCCGGACTAGCGCCAGGGGCAGATACGCAGTATTTT. It encodes CASSSGLAPGADTQYF.

The chain uses TRBV30 and TRBJ2-1; D is unclear. V lost 2 bases and J 7 bases, leaving 3 bases between the germline ends. The CDR3 extends over 10 amino acids. The V gene's germline CDR1 is GTSNPN and CDR2 SVGIG (reference sequence). The chain's CDR3 is CAWSLNEQFF. CDR3 DNA: TGTGCCTGGAGTCTTAATGAGCAGTTCTTC.

CDR3 amino acids: CASSETGRPSYGYTF. The CDR3 DNA sequence: TGTGCCAGTAGTGAAACAGGGCGGCCATCCTATGGCTACACCTTC. The chain recombines TRBV19 with TRBJ1-2, with D maybe TRBD1 (6 bases). Germline loops: CDR1 LNHDA, CDR2 SQIVND (reference sequence). The CDR3 spans 15 residues. V lost 5 bases and J lost 4, with 17 bases in between.

This CDR3 reads CASKREFRNEQFF. CDR3 nucleotides: TGTGCCAGCAAGCGGGAGTTCCGCAATGAGCAGTTCTTC. V and J are TRBV2 and TRBJ2-1; 8 nucleotides agree with TRBD2. Germline assignment: CDR1 SNHLY and CDR2 FYNNEI. This CDR3 is 13 amino acids long. Trimming cost V 7 bases and J 6 bases; bases outside gene matches: 5.

In regard to this clone: The same CDR3 arises from other DNA sequences in this sample as well. The chain joins TRBV18 to TRBJ2-6; D gene ambiguous. The V gene's germline CDR1 is KGHSH and CDR2 LQKENI. Between the trimmed V and J ends, which lost 3 bases and 4 bases, there was a span of 7 bases. The CDR3 has 14 amino acids. The CDR3 is CASSPSSGANVLTF. For the CDR3, the DNA is TGTGCCAGCTCACCTTCTTCCGGGGCCAACGTCCTGACTTTC.